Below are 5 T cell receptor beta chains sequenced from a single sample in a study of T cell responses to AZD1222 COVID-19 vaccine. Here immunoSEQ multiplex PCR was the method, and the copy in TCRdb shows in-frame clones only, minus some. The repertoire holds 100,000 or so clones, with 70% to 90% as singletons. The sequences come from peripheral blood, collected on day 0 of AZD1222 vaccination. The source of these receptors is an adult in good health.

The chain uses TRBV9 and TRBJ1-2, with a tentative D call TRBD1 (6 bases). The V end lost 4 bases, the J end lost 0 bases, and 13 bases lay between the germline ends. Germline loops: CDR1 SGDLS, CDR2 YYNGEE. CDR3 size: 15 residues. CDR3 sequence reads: CASSPGGPANYGYTF. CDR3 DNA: TGTGCCAGCAGCCCGGGGGGGCCGGCTAACTATGGCTACACCTTC.

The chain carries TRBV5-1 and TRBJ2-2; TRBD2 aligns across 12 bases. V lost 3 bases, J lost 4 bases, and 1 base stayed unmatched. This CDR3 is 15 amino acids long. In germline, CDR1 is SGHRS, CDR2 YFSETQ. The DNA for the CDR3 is TGCGCCAGCAGCTCGACTAGCGGGAGCACCGGGGAGCTGTTTTTT. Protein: CASSSTSGSTGELFF.

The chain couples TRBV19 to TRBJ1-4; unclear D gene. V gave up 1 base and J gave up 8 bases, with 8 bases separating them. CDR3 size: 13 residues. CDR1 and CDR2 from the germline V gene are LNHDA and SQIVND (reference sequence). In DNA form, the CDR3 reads TGTGCCAGTAGTATAGTCCCAGGAGAAAAACTGTTTTTT. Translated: CASSIVPGEKLFF.

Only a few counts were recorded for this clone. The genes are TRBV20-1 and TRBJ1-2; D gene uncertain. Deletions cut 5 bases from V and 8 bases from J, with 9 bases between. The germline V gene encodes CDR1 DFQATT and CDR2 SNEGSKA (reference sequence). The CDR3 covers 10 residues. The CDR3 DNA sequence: TGCAGTGCTCCCGTGCGGGGCTACACCTTC. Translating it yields CSAPVRGYTF.

The CDR3 DNA reads TGTGCCAGCTCTCCGGATGGGGATTCACCCCTCCACTTT. Protein sequence: CASSPDGDSPLHF. The V call is TRBV28, the J call TRBJ1-6; D not certain. The V and J ends lost 8 bases and 8 bases respectively, with 13 bases between them. The CDR3 contains 13 residues. The germline V gene encodes CDR1 MDHEN and CDR2 SYDVKM.